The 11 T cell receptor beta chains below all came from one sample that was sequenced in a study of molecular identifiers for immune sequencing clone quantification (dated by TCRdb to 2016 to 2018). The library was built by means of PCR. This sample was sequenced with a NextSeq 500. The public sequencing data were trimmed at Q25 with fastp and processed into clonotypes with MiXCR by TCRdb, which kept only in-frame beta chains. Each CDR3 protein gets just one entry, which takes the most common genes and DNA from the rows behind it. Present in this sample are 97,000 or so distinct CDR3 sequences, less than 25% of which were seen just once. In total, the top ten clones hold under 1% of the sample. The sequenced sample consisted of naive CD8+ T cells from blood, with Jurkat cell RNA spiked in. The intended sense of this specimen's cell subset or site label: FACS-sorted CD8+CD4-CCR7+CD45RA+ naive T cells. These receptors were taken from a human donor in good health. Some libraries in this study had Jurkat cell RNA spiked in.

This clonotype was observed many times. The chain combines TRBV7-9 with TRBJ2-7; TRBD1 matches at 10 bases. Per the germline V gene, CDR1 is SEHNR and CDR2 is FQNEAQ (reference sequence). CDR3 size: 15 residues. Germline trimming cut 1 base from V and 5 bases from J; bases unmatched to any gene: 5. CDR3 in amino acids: CASSLEGQGGHEQYF. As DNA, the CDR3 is TGTGCCAGCAGCTTAGAAGGACAGGGGGGCCACGAGCAGTACTTC.

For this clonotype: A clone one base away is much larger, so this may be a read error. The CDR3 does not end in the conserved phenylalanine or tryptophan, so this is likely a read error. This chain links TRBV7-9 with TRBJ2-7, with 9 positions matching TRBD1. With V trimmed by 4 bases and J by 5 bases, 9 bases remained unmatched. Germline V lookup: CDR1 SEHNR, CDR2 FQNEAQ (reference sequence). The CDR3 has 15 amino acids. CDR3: CASSSPTGGMDEQYS. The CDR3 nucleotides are TGTGCCAGCAGCTCCCCGACAGGGGGTATGGACGAGCAGTACTCC.

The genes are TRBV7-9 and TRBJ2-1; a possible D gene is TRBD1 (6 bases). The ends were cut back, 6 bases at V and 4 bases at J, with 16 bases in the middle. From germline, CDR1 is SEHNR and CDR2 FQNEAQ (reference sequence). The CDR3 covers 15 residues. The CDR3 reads CASRGAGTIYNEQFF. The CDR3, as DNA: TGTGCCAGCAGGGGAGCCGGGACAATATACAATGAGCAGTTCTTC. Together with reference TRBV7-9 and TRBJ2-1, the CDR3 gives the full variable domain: DTGVSQNPRHKITKRGQNVTFRCDPISEHNRLYWYRQTLGQGPEFLTYFQNEAQLEKSRLLSDRFSAERPKGSFSTLEIQRTEQGDSAMYLCASRGAGTIYNEQFFGPGTRLTVL.

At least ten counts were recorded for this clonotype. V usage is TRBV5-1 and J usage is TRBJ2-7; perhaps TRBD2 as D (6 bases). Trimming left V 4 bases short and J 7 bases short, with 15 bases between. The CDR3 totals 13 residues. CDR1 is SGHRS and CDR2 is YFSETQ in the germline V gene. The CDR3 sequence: CASSGGTVLEQYF. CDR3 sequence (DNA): TGCGCCAGCAGCGGGGGGACGGTTTTGGAGCAGTACTTC.

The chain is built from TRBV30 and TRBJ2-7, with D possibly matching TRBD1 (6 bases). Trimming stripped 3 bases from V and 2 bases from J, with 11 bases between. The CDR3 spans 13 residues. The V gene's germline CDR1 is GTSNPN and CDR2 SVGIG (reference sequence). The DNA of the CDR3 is TGTGCCTGGAGACAGGGAGTCACCTACGAGCAGTACTTC. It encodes CAWRQGVTYEQYF.

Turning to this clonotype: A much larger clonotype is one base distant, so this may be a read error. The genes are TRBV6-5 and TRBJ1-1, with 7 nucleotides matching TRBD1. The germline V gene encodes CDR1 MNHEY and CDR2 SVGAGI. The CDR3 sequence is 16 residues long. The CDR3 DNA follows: TGTGCCAGCAGTTACTCGGTTCAGGGGGTATTGACTGAAACTTTCTTT. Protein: CASSYSVQGVLTETFF.

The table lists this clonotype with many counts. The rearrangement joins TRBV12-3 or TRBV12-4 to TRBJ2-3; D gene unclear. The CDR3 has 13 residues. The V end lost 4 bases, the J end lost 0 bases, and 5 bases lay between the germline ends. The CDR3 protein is CASSSLSTDTQYF. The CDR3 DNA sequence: TGTGCCAGCAGTTCCTTGAGCACAGATACGCAGTATTTT.

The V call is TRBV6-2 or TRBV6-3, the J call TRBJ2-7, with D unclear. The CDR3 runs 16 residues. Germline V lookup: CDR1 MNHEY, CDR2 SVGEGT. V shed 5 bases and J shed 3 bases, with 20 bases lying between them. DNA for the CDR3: TGTGCCAGCAGTGGACCCCGCCAGGTAGCTTTCTACGAGCAGTACTTC. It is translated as CASSGPRQVAFYEQYF.

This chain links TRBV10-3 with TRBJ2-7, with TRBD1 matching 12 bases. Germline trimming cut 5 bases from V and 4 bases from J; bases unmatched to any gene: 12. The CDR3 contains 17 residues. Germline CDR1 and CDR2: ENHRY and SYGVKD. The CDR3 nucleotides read TGTGCCATCAGTCCGGGACAGGGGGCGGGAGACTCTTACGAGCAGTACTTC. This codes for CAISPGQGAGDSYEQYF.

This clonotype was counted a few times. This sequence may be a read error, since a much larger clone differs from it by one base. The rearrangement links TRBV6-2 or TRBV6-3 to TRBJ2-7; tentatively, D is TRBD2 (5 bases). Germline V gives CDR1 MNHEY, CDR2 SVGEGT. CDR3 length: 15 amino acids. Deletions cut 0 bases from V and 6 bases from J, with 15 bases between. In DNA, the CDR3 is TGTGCCAGCAGTTACTCGGGCACCCTCGGAGGCGAGCAGTACTTC. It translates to CASSYSGTLGGEQYF.

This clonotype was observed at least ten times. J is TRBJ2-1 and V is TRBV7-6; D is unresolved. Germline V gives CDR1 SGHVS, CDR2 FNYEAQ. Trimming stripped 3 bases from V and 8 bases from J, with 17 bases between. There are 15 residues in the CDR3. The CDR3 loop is CASSFLSSPDDEQFF. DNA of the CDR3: TGTGCCAGCAGCTTTCTTAGCTCCCCGGATGATGAGCAGTTCTTC.